One and the same sample provided the 22 T cell receptor beta chains below, sequenced in a study of T cell repertoires in cytomegalovirus infection. TCRdb itself ran the reads through MiXCR, one entry per CDR3 protein. Counted here are around 900,000 distinct CDR3 sequences, roughly 31% occurring once; the ten biggest clones make up around 15%. Antigen specificity for these receptors is unknown. The input for sequencing was cultured CD8+ T cells from PBMCs, taken from culture after CMV antigen stimulation. All receptors come from a human donor in good health (CMV status not recorded). Some clones in this sample may be carry-over from other donors' samples.

This clonotype occurred many times. V is TRBV10-3 and J is TRBJ1-1; TRBD1 is a possible D gene (6 bases). Germline V CDR1 and CDR2: ENHRY, SYGVKD. CDR3 size: 13 residues. V was pared by 4 bases and J by 3 bases, with 9 bases between. DNA for the CDR3: TGTGCCATCAGTGCCAGGGGTGACACTGAAGCTTTCTTT. Residues: CAISARGDTEAFF.

The chain carries TRBV7-8 and TRBJ1-2; D remains unclear. In germline, CDR1 is SGHVS, CDR2 FQNEAQ. The CDR3 extends over 14 amino acids. With 1 base removed from V and 8 bases from J, the gap between germline ends came to 14 bases. The DNA of the CDR3 is TGTGCCAGCAGCTTAGAGACATTCGTCGGGGGCTACACCTTC. Amino acid sequence: CASSLETFVGGYTF. Complete variable domain (other parts from reference TRBV7-8 and TRBJ1-2): GAGVSQSPRYKVAKRGQDVALRCDPISGHVSLFWYQQALGQGPEFLTYFQNEAQLDKSGLPSDRFFAERPEGSVSTLKIQRTQQEDSAVYLCASSLETFVGGYTFGSGTRLTVV.

The chain recombines TRBV19 with TRBJ2-7; D is ambiguous. The CDR3 covers 15 residues. The V gene's germline CDR1 is LNHDA and CDR2 SQIVND (reference sequence). The germline V and J ends were trimmed by 5 bases and 0 bases, with 14 bases remaining between them. The CDR3 loop reads CASSAGRASSYEQYF. CDR3 sequence (DNA): TGTGCCAGTAGTGCTGGACGGGCCAGCTCCTACGAGCAGTACTTC.

On this clonotype itself: Being one base from a much bigger clone, this may be a read error. V is TRBV7-3 and J is TRBJ2-3; 9 bases line up with TRBD1. This CDR3 is 15 amino acids long. From germline, CDR1 is SGHTA and CDR2 FQGTGA. The V segment lost 5 bases and the J segment 4 bases; nucleotides outside the gene matches: 7. CDR3 DNA: TGTGCCAGCAGCCTCCGGGACAGGGATTCAGATACGCAGTATTTT. It translates to CASSLRDRDSDTQYF.

The chain carries TRBV6-1 and TRBJ1-5; no clear D gene. The CDR3 consists of 15 residues. Germline loops: CDR1 MNHNS, CDR2 SASEGT. The V gene lost 2 bases and the J gene lost 4 bases, with 12 bases spanning the gap. The DNA of the CDR3 is TGTGCCAGCAGTGAATGGGCAGGAGAGAATCAGCCCCAGCATTTT. It specifies CASSEWAGENQPQHF.

This clonotype was seen a handful of times. A junction boundary mismatches the germline segment, possibly from a read error. The rearrangement joins TRBV7-8 to TRBJ2-1; D remains unclear. The CDR3 is 14 residues long. CDR1 and CDR2 from the germline V gene are SGHVS and FQNEAQ. As DNA, the CDR3 is TGTGTCAGCAGCTTGGGTAGCTCCTACAATGAGCAGTTCTTC. Amino acids: CVSSLGSSYNEQFF.

Points on this clonotype: Mismatch with germline at one junction end may stem from a read error. The chain carries TRBV5-1 and TRBJ1-1, with TRBD1 matching over 7 bases. CDR1 and CDR2 from the germline V gene are SGHRS and YFSETQ. The CDR3 has 16 amino acids. The CDR3 loop reads CASSYLTGYVGTEAFF. The CDR3 region has the DNA TGTGCCAGCAGCTACCTGACAGGGTATGTAGGCACTGAAGCTTTCTTT.

There are a few counts of this clonotype. The rearrangement joins TRBV13 to TRBJ1-1, with D uncertain. Germline CDR1 PRHDT, CDR2 FYEKMQ (reference sequence). V lost 5 bases and J 4 bases, leaving 17 bases between the germline ends. The CDR3 extends over 15 amino acids. The CDR3: CASSLPWEGGTEAFF. CDR3 DNA: TGTGCCAGCAGCCTCCCTTGGGAGGGCGGCACTGAAGCTTTCTTT.

The table lists this clonotype with many counts. The chain couples TRBV12-3 or TRBV12-4 to TRBJ2-1; 10 nucleotides line up with TRBD1. After removal of 5 bases from V and 2 bases from J, the junction contained 0 bases not matched to a gene. This CDR3 is 14 amino acids long. CDR3 region: CASSDRGPYNEQFF. The CDR3 DNA sequence: TGTGCCAGCAGTGACAGGGGGCCCTACAATGAGCAGTTCTTC.

This clonotype was counted between two and nine times. The V call is TRBV11-3, the J call TRBJ1-1; D call uncertain. V lost 4 bases and J 4 bases, leaving 10 bases between the germline ends. Germline V gene data show CDR1 as SGHNT and CDR2 as YENEEA. This CDR3 spans 13 amino acids. The CDR3 DNA sequence: TGTGCCAGCAGCTCTGAAACGGCCACTGAAGCTTTCTTT. This codes for CASSSETATEAFF.

There are many counts of this clonotype. The genes are TRBV7-6 and TRBJ2-1, with TRBD2 matching over 8 bases. This CDR3 is 14 amino acids long. CDR1 and CDR2 from the germline V gene are SGHVS and FNYEAQ. With 2 bases clipped from V and 10 bases from J, the junction kept 7 bases outside the gene matches. Written as DNA, the CDR3 is TGTGCCAGCAGCTTACGGACTAGCAGCCGGGAGCAGTTCTTC. Translation: CASSLRTSSREQFF.

The V gene is TRBV19, the J gene TRBJ1-1, with D perhaps matching TRBD1 (5 bases). This CDR3 contains 13 residues. The V gene lost 5 bases and the J gene lost 6 bases, with 13 bases spanning the gap. Germline CDR1 is LNHDA and CDR2 is SQIVND (reference sequence). The DNA of the CDR3 is TGTGCCAGTAGTGACTGGGGGAGGGCTGAAGCTTTCTTT. Its protein product is CASSDWGRAEAFF.

The chain is built from TRBV27 and TRBJ2-1; D might be TRBD1 (6 bases). Trimming stripped 3 bases from V and 6 bases from J, with 18 bases between. The length of the CDR3 is 16 residues. The germline V gene encodes CDR1 MNHEY and CDR2 SMNVEV (reference sequence). This CDR3 is CASSFNAGTIFNEQFF. In DNA form, the CDR3 reads TGTGCCAGCAGTTTCAACGCCGGGACAATCTTCAATGAGCAGTTCTTC.

This clonotype was seen a few times. CDR3 coding DNA: TGTGCCAGCAGCTCCGAGACAGACAATCAGCCCCAGCATTTT. Translating gives CASSSETDNQPQHF. This chain connects TRBV7-9 to TRBJ1-5; perhaps TRBD1 as D (5 bases). Per germline, CDR1 SEHNR and CDR2 FQNEAQ (reference sequence). The CDR3 totals 14 residues. V gave up 4 bases and J gave up 3 bases, with 10 bases separating them.

This rearrangement joins TRBV6-6 to TRBJ1-1, with a possible D match to TRBD1 (5 bases). Trimming took 5 bases from V and 1 from J, leaving 17 bases between them. CDR1 and CDR2 (germline): MNHNY, SVGAGI (reference sequence). This CDR3 has 16 residues. CDR3 DNA sequence: TGTGCCAGCAGTGCTGGGACTAGCTACCCGAACACTGAAGCTTTCTTT. Amino acid sequence: CASSAGTSYPNTEAFF.

This clonotype was observed a handful of times. V is TRBV19 and J is TRBJ2-1; no clear D gene. This CDR3 spans 13 amino acids. Trimming stripped 8 bases from V and 0 bases from J, with 8 bases between. Germline V gene sequence: CDR1 LNHDA, CDR2 SQIVND (reference sequence). CDR3 coding DNA: TGTGCCAGTCGCCTGAGCTCCTACAATGAGCAGTTCTTC. Amino acids: CASRLSSYNEQFF.

This clonotype was seen a few times. V usage is TRBV7-8 and J usage is TRBJ2-7; 7 nucleotides match TRBD2. This CDR3 region has 15 residues. V shed 5 bases, J shed 2 bases, and the junction held 9 bases outside the gene matches. Per the germline V gene, CDR1 is SGHVS and CDR2 is FQNEAQ. DNA of the CDR3: TGTGCCAGCAGCCTGGGGGGGGGTTTAACCTACGAGCAGTACTTC. Protein product: CASSLGGGLTYEQYF.

The V gene is TRBV19, the J gene TRBJ2-1; TRBD1 might be the D (6 bases). Germline-derived CDR1 and CDR2 are LNHDA and SQIVND (reference sequence). The CDR3 sequence is 15 residues long. V lost 6 bases to trimming and J lost 2 bases, with 14 bases between them. The chain's CDR3 is CASRKQGVPYNEQFF. The CDR3 coding sequence is TGTGCCAGTAGGAAACAGGGAGTCCCCTACAATGAGCAGTTCTTC. Based on the CDR3 plus reference TRBV19 and TRBJ2-1, the full variable domain is DGGITQSPKYLFRKEGQNVTLSCEQNLNHDAMYWYRQDPGQGLRLIYYSQIVNDFQKGDIAEGYSVSREKKESFPLTVTSAQKNPTAFYLCASRKQGVPYNEQFFGPGTRLTVL.

V usage is TRBV11-2 and J usage is TRBJ1-2; 7 bases map to TRBD1. With V trimmed by 0 bases and J by 5 bases, 21 bases remained unmatched. Germline V gene sequence: CDR1 SGHAT, CDR2 FQNNGV. This CDR3 contains 20 residues. This CDR3 is CASSLDSFREQGPTFYGYTF. The CDR3 DNA is TGTGCCAGCAGCTTAGATTCCTTTAGAGAACAGGGGCCCACGTTTTATGGCTACACCTTC.

This clonotype was counted a single time. This chain uses TRBV5-5 with TRBJ2-7; D is uncertain. V was cut by 1 base and J by 9 bases, with 14 bases left in between. The germline V gene encodes CDR1 SGHKS and CDR2 YYEKEE (reference sequence). There are 13 residues in the CDR3. CDR3: CASSLLFNQGQYV. In DNA form, the CDR3 reads TGTGCCAGCAGCTTGCTTTTCAACCAAGGGCAGTACGTC.

The chain employs TRBV25-1 and TRBJ1-2; D unresolved. The V gene lost 6 bases and the J gene lost 10 bases, with 18 bases spanning the gap. The CDR3 contains 13 residues. Germline V lookup: CDR1 MGHDK, CDR2 SYGVNS. CDR3 loop: CASSISGEIDYTF. For the CDR3, the DNA is TGTGCCAGCAGCATCTCCGGAGAGATTGACTACACCTTC.

V usage is TRBV6-2 or TRBV6-3 and J usage is TRBJ2-1; D remains unclear. The CDR3 runs 18 residues. V was pared by 3 bases and J by 0 bases, with 18 bases between. Germline V gene lookup returns CDR1 MNHEY and CDR2 SVGEGT. The CDR3 bases are TGTGCCAGCAGTTATCTAATCCAAAGTCCAGTCTCCTACAATGAGCAGTTCTTC. As protein: CASSYLIQSPVSYNEQFF.